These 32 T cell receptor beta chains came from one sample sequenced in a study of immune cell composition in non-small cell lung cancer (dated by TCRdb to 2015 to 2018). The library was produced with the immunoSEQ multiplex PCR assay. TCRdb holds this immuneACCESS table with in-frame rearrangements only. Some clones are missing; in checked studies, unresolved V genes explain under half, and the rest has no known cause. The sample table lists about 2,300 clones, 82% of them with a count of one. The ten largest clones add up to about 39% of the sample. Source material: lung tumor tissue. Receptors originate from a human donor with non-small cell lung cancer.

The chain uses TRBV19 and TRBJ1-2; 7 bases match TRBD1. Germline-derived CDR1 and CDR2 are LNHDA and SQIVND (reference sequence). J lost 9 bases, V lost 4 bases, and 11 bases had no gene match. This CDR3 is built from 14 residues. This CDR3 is CASSRPGQIPSYTF. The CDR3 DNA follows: TGTGCCAGTAGTAGACCGGGACAGATACCAAGCTACACCTTC.

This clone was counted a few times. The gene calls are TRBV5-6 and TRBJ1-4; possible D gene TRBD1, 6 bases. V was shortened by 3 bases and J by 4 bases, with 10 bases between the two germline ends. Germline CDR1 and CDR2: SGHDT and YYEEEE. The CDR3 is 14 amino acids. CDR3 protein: CASSWTANNEKLFF. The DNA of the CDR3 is TGTGCCAGCAGCTGGACAGCCAATAATGAAAAACTGTTTTTT.

This CDR3 reads CASSIVDTEAFF. The CDR3 DNA follows: TGTGCCAGCAGTATAGTCGACACTGAAGCTTTCTTT. The gene calls are TRBV28 and TRBJ1-1; D is unresolved. Germline assignment: CDR1 MDHEN and CDR2 SYDVKM. V lost 5 bases to trimming and J lost 3 bases, with 7 bases between them. The CDR3 sequence is 12 residues long.

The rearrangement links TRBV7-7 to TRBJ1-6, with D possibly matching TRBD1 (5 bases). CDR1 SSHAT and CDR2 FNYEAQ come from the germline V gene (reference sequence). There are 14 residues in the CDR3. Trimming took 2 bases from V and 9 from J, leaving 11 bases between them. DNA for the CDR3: TGTGCCAGCAGCTTACGGGGGTCGGTTTCACCCCTCCACTTT. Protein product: CASSLRGSVSPLHF.

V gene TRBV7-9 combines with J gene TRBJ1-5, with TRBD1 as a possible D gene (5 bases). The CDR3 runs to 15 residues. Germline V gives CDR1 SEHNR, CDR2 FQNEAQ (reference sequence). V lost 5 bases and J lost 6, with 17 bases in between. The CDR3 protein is CASSASWGGSQPQHF. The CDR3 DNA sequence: TGTGCCAGCAGCGCTAGTTGGGGCGGGAGTCAGCCCCAGCATTTT.

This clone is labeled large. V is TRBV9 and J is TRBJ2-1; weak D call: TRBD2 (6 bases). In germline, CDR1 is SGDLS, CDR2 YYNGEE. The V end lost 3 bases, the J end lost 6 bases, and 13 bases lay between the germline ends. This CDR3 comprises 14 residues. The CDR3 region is CASSGAEGINEQFF. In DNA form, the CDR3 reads TGTGCCAGCAGCGGGGCGGAGGGGATCAATGAGCAGTTCTTC. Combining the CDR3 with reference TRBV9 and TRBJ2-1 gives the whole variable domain DSGVTQTPKHLITATGQRVTLRCSPRSGDLSVYWYQQSLDQGLQFLIQYYNGEERAKGNILERFSAQQFPDLHSELNLSSLELGDSALYFCASSGAEGINEQFFGPGTRLTVL.

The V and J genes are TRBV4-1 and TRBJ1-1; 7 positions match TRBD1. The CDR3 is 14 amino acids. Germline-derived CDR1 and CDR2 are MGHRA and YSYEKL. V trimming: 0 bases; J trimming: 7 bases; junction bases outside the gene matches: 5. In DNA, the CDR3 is TGCGCCAGCAGCCAAGAGCCGCACAGGGGTGAAGCTTTCTTT. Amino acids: CASSQEPHRGEAFF.

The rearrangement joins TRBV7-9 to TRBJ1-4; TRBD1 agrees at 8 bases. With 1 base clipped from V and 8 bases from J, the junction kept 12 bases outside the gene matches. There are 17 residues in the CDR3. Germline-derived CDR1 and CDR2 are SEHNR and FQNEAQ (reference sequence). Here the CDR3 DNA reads TGTGCCAGCAGCTTAGGCATGAATCAGGGGGCCGGCGAAAAACTGTTTTTT. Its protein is CASSLGMNQGAGEKLFF. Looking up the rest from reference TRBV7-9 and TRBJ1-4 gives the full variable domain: DTGVSQNPRHKITKRGQNVTFRCDPISEHNRLYWYRQTLGQGPEFLTYFQNEAQLEKSRLLSDRFSAERPKGSFSTLEIQRTEQGDSAMYLCASSLGMNQGAGEKLFFGSGTQLSVL.

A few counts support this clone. The chain's CDR3 is CASSQDGGGAPAGYGYTF. In nucleotides, the CDR3 is TGCGCCAGCAGCCAAGATGGAGGCGGGGCCCCCGCGGGGTATGGCTACACCTTC. The rearrangement links TRBV4-1 to TRBJ1-2, with D possibly TRBD1 on 5 matching bases. Germline V CDR1 and CDR2: MGHRA, YSYEKL. This CDR3 has 18 amino acids. The V and J ends lost 0 bases and 5 bases respectively, with 22 bases between them.

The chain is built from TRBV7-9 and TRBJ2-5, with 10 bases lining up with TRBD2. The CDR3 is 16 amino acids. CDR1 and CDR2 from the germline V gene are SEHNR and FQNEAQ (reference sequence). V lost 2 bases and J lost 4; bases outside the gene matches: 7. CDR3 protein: CASSLLAGGLRETQYF. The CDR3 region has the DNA TGTGCCAGCAGCTTATTAGCGGGGGGTTTAAGAGAGACCCAGTACTTC.

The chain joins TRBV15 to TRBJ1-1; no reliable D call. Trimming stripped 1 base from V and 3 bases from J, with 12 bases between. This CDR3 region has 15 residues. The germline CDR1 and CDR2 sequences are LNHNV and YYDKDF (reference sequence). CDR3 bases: TGTGCCACCAGCAGAGGCCGTAGGGAGGACACTGAAGCTTTCTTT. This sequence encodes CATSRGRREDTEAFF.

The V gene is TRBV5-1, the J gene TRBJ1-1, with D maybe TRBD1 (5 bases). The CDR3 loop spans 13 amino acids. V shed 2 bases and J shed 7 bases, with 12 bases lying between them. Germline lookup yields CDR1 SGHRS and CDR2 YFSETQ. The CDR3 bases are TGCGCCAGCAGCTTCCAGGGTATTAATGAAGCTTTCTTT. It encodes CASSFQGINEAFF.

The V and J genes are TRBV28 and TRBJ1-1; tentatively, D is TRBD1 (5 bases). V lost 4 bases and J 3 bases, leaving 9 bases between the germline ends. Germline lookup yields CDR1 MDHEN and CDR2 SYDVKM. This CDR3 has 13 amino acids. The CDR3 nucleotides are TGTGCCAGCAGTTCCCGGGGGGACACTGAAGCTTTCTTT. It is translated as CASSSRGDTEAFF.

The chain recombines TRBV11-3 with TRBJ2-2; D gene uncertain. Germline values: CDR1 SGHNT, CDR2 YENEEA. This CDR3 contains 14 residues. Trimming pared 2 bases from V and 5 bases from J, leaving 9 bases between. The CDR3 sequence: CASSLTGLTGELFF. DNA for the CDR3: TGTGCCAGCAGCTTAACTGGTCTTACCGGGGAGCTGTTTTTT.

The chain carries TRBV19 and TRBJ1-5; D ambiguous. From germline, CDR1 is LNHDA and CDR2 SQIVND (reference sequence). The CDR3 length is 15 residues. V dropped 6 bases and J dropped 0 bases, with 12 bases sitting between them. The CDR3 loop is CASRLGSYSNQPQHF. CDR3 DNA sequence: TGTGCCAGTAGGTTGGGCAGCTATAGCAATCAGCCCCAGCATTTT.

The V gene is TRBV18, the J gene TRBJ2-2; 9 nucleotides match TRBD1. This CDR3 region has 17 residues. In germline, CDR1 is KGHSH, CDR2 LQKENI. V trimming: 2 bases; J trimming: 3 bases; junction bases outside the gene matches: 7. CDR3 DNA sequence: TGTGCCAGCTCACCATCTAACAGGGGGCGAGACACCGGGGAGCTGTTTTTT. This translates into CASSPSNRGRDTGELFF.

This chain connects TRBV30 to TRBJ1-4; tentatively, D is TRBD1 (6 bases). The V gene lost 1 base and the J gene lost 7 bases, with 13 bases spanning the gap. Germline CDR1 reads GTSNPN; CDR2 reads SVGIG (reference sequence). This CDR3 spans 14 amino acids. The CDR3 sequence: CAWSAGAGGEKLFF. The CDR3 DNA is TGTGCCTGGAGTGCAGGGGCGGGTGGTGAAAAACTGTTTTTT. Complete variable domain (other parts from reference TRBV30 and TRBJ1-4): SQTIHQWPATLVQPVGSPLSLECTVEGTSNPNLYWYRQAAGRGLQLLFYSVGIGQISSEVPQNLSASRPQDRQFILSSKKLLLSDSGFYLCAWSAGAGGEKLFFGSGTQLSVL.

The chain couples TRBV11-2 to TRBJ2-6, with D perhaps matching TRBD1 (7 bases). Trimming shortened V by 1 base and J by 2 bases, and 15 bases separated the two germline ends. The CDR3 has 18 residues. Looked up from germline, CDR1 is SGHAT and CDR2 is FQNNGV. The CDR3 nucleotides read TGTGCCAGCAGCTTAGCACGTGGAGGGGGCGCTGGGGCCAACGTCCTGACTTTC. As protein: CASSLARGGGAGANVLTF.

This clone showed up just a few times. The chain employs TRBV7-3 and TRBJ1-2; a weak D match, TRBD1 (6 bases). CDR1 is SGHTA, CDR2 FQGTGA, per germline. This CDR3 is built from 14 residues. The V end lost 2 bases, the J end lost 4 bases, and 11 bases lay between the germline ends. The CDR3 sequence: CASSLGDTFYGYTF. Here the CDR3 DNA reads TGTGCCAGCAGCTTAGGGGACACGTTCTATGGCTACACCTTC.

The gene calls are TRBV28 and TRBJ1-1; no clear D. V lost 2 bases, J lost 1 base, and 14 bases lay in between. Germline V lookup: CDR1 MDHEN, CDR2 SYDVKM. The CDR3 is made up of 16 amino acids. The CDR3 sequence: CASSLPLPQANTEAFF. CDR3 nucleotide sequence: TGTGCCAGCAGTTTACCCCTCCCTCAGGCGAACACTGAAGCTTTCTTT.

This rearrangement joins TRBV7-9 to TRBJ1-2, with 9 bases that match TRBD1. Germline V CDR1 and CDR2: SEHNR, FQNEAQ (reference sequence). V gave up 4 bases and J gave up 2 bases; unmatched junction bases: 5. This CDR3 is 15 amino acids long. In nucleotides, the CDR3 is TGTGCCAGCAGCTCTTGGGACAGGGAAAACTATGGCTACACCTTC. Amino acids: CASSSWDRENYGYTF.

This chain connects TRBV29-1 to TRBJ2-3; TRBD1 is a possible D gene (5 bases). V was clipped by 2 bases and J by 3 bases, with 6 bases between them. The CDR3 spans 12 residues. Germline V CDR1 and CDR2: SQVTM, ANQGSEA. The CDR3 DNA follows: TGCAGCGTTGAACCAGGGACAGATACGCAGTATTTT. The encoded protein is CSVEPGTDTQYF.

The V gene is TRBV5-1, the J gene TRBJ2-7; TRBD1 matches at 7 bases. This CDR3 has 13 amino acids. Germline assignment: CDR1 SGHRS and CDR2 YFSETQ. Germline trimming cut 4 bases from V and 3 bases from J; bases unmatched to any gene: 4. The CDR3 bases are TGCGCCAGCAGCACCGACAGGGTCTACGAGCAGTACTTC. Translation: CASSTDRVYEQYF.

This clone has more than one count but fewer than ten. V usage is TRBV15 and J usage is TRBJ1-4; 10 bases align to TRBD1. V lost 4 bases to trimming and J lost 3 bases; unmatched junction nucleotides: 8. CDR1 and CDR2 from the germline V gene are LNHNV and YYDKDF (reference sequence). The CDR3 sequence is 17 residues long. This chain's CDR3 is CATSKPTGGAANEKLFF. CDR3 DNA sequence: TGTGCCACCAGCAAGCCGACAGGGGGCGCGGCTAATGAAAAACTGTTTTTT.

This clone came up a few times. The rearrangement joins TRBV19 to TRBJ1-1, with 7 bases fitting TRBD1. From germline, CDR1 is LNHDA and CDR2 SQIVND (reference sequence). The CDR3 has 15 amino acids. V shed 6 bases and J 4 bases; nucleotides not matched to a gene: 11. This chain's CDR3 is CASSTGASVGTEAFF. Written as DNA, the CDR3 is TGTGCCAGTAGCACAGGGGCGTCGGTCGGCACTGAAGCTTTCTTT.

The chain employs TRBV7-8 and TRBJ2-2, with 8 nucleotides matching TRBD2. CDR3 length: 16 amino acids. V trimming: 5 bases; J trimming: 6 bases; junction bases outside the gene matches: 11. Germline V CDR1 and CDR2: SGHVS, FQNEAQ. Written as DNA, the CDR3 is TGTGCCAGCAGCCTCTCAGCGGGAGCTATACCCGGGGAGCTGTTTTTT. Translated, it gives CASSLSAGAIPGELFF.

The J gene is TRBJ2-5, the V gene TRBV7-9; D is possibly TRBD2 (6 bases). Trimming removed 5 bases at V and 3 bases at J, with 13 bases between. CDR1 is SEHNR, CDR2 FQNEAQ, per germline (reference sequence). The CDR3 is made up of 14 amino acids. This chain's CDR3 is CASSRGGVKETQYF. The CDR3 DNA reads TGTGCCAGCAGCCGAGGAGGGGTCAAAGAGACCCAGTACTTC.

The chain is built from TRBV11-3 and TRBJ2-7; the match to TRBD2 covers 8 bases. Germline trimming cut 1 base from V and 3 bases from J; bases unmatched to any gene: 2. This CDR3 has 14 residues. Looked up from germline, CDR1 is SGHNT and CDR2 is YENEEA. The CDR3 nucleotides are TGTGCCAGCAGCTTAGCCGGGACTAGCTACGAGCAGTACTTC. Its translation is CASSLAGTSYEQYF.

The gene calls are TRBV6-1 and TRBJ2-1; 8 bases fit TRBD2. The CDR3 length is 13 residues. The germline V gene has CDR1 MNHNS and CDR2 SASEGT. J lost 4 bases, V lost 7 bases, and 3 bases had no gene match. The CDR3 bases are TGTGCCAGCAAGACTAGCGTATACAATGAGCAGTTCTTC. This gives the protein CASKTSVYNEQFF.

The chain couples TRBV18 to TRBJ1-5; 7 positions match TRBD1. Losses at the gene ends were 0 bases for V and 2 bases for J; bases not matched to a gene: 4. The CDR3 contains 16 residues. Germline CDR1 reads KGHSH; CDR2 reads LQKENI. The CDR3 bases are TGTGCCAGCTCACCACCGTGGGACAGAGGCAATCAGCCCCAGCATTTT. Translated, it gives CASSPPWDRGNQPQHF.

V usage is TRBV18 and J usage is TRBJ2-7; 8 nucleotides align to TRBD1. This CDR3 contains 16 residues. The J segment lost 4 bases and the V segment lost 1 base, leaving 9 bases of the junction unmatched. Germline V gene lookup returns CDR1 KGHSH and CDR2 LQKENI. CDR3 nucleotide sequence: TGTGCCAGCTCACCACGGGACAGGACGACCCCTTACGAGCAGTACTTC. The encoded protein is CASSPRDRTTPYEQYF. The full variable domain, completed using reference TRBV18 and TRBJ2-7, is NAGVMQNPRHLVRRRGQEARLRCSPMKGHSHVYWYRQLPEEGLKFMVYLQKENIIDESGMPKERFSAEFPKEGPSILRIQQVVRGDSAAYFCASSPRDRTTPYEQYFGPGTRLTVT.

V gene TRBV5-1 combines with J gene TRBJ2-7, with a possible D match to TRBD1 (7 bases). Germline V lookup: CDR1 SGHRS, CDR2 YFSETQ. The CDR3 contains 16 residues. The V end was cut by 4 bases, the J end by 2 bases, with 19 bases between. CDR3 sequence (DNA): TGCGCCAGCAGCGAGGATGCGGGACAGATGGCCTACGAGCAGTACTTC. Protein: CASSEDAGQMAYEQYF.